This section outlines one T cell receptor beta chain sequence together with its context. The sample is drawn from a study of T cell changes during pregnancy in multiple sclerosis. Generated by immunoSEQ multiplex PCR, the TCRdb table keeps only in-frame clones and is missing some. The profile covers around 100,000 clones, with around 93% appearing a single time and less than 2% taken by the ten largest. Germline CDR1 is MGHRA and CDR2 is YSYEKL. V trimming: 2 bases; J trimming: 5 bases; junction bases outside the gene matches: 10. There are 17 residues in the CDR3. The V call is TRBV4-1, the J call TRBJ2-3; TRBD2 aligns across 10 bases. Sequences were derived from peripheral blood, sampled after pregnancy. This TCR came from a female donor with multiple sclerosis, enrolled in a pregnancy study. The CDR3 here is CASSQIGKRGGRDTQYF. DNA for the CDR3: TGCGCCAGCAGCCAAATCGGGAAGCGGGGGGGGAGAGATACGCAGTATTTT.